This T cell receptor (beta chain) was sequenced in a study of blood T cell repertoires in COVID-19. On the study more broadly: The United States, Italy and Spain provided the acute and convalescent COVID-19 samples.

CDR3 length: 14 residues. The germline CDR1 and CDR2 sequences are SQVTM and ANQGSEA. The junction had 8 bases not matched to a gene; V was cut back by 6 bases and J by 0 bases. Some clones are missing from TCRdb's copy, which holds only in-frame ones; the method was immunoSEQ multiplex PCR. The profile covers some 370,000 clones, with around 87% appearing a single time and approximately 6.2% taken by the ten largest. The rearrangement links TRBV29-1 to TRBJ2-7, with TRBD1 identical over 7 bases. The receptor's source is a young man with active or convalescent COVID-19. The sample taken for sequencing was peripheral blood. Here the CDR3 DNA reads TGCAGCGTCTCTGACAGGGCCCACTCCTACGAGCAGTACTTC. Its protein product is CSVSDRAHSYEQYF.